The clone carrying this TCR beta chain was detected a few times. The antigen is undetermined. This sample was taken from a study of naive and memory T cell subsets. Study-level results: TCR abundance followed a power law differing between naive and memory subsets.

The ends were cut back, 0 bases at V and 8 bases at J, with 8 bases in the middle. CDR1 SGHRS and CDR2 YFSETQ come from the germline V gene. The CDR3 contains 13 residues. Two oligonucleotides, mixed equimolar, formed the beta constant-region primer covering TRBC1 and TRBC2. The cDNA 3' end received a ligated single-stranded oligonucleotide carrying the SP2 primer and a 12-nucleotide UMI. TCRdb redid the calling of the UMI-ligation and nested PCR reads with MiXCR, one entry per CDR3 protein. The table has tens of thousands of distinct CDR3 sequences, under 15% seen once. The sample consisted of central memory CD4+ T cells from blood. The sequence derives from a human donor in good health. The J gene is TRBJ2-2, the V gene TRBV5-1; D gene uncertain. DNA of the CDR3: TGCGCCAGCAGCTTGGACGGTACGGGGGAGCTGTTTTTT. Translating gives CASSLDGTGELFF.